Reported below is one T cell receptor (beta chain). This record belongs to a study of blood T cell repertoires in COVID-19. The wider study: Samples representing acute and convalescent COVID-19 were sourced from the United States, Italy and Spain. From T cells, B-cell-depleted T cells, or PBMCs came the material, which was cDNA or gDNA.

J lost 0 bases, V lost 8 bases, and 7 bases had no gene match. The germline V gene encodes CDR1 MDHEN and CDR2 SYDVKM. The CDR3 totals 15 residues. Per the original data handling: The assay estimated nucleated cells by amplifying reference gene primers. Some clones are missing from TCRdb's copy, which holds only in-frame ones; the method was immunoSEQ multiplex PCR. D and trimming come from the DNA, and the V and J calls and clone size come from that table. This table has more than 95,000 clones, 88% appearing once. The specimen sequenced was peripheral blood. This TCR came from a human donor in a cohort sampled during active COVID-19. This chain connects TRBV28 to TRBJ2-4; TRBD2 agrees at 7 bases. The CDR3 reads CASLTGGLAKNIQYF. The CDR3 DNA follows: TGTGCCAGCCTTACGGGGGGACTAGCCAAAAACATTCAGTACTTC.